Presented here are 30 T cell receptor beta chains from one specimen sequenced in a study of CD4 T cells in relation to SARS-CoV-2 and coronaviruses. The unexposed donors gave CD4+ T cells in about 2011-2019, prior to COVID-19. After ten to eleven days of culture, CD4+ T cells were isolated. TCRdb keeps only in-frame clones here, not all; method: immunoSEQ multiplex PCR. Among just under 30,000 clones listed, roughly 76% were seen once. The antigens of these receptors remain unknown. Sequenced material: CD4+ T cells from PBMCs, cultured in vitro. These TCRs come from a human donor in good health.

This clone was detected only a few times. This chain connects TRBV5-1 to TRBJ2-1; D possibly corresponds to TRBD1 (7 bases). In germline, CDR1 is SGHRS, CDR2 YFSETQ. The V and J ends lost 0 bases and 10 bases respectively, with 11 bases between them. The CDR3 extends over 13 amino acids. The CDR3 spells CASSLGQGGEQFF. The DNA of the CDR3 is TGCGCCAGCAGCTTGGGACAGGGAGGAGAGCAGTTCTTC.

The chain has TRBV5-1 and TRBJ1-2; D unresolved. Germline lookup yields CDR1 SGHRS and CDR2 YFSETQ. The CDR3 loop spans 13 amino acids. Trimming stripped 5 bases from V and 2 bases from J, with 10 bases between. CDR3: CASSREANYGYTF. CDR3 DNA sequence: TGCGCCAGCAGTAGGGAGGCGAACTATGGCTACACCTTC.

The CDR3 DNA sequence: TGCGCCAGCAGCCAATCCGGGACAACCACCCACGAGCAGTTCTTC. Its protein is CASSQSGTTTHEQFF. This chain uses TRBV4-3 with TRBJ2-1; D possibly corresponds to TRBD1 (6 bases). In germline, CDR1 is LGHNA, CDR2 YSLEER. V was trimmed by 2 bases and J by 10 bases, leaving 18 bases between them. The CDR3 covers 15 residues.

This CDR3 reads CASSLEKETQYF. The CDR3, as DNA: TGCGCCAGCAGCTTGGAGAAAGAGACCCAGTACTTC. The chain recombines TRBV5-1 with TRBJ2-5; the D is unclear. CDR3 length equals 12 residues. Per germline, CDR1 SGHRS and CDR2 YFSETQ. Trimming removed 0 bases at V and 3 bases at J, with 3 bases between.

The V and J genes are TRBV11-2 and TRBJ2-5; TRBD2 aligns across 8 bases. V lost 3 bases, J lost 2 bases, and 14 bases stayed unmatched. The CDR3 loop spans 18 amino acids. Germline V lookup: CDR1 SGHAT, CDR2 FQNNGV. CDR3 residues: CASSFLAGARVGQETQYF. The CDR3 DNA reads TGTGCCAGCAGCTTCCTAGCGGGCGCCCGAGTGGGGCAAGAGACCCAGTACTTC.

This clone appeared a single time. This chain joins TRBV4-3 and TRBJ2-2, with a weak D call TRBD1 (6 bases). With 3 bases removed from V and 4 bases from J, the gap between germline ends came to 15 bases. The CDR3 contains 16 residues. Germline V gene data show CDR1 as LGHNA and CDR2 as YSLEER. CDR3 DNA: TGCGCCAGCAGCCATATTCAGGGGCGCAGCACCGGGGAGCTGTTTTTT. Translation gives CASSHIQGRSTGELFF.

The chain recombines TRBV27 with TRBJ2-3; D is unresolved. The CDR3 has 14 amino acids. From germline, CDR1 is MNHEY and CDR2 SMNVEV (reference sequence). The V gene lost 0 bases and the J gene lost 4 bases, with 8 bases spanning the gap. The CDR3 bases are TGTGCCAGCAGTTTATCCCCGATCGCAGATACGCAGTATTTT. It encodes CASSLSPIADTQYF.

The chain combines TRBV2 with TRBJ2-7; D call uncertain. Germline CDR1 is SNHLY and CDR2 is FYNNEI. Trimming pared 0 bases from V and 0 bases from J, leaving 18 bases between. The CDR3 runs 18 residues. The CDR3 is CASSEARPDPASSYEQYF. The CDR3 DNA follows: TGTGCCAGCAGTGAAGCCCGGCCGGACCCTGCAAGCTCCTACGAGCAGTACTTC.

This clone came up a few times. V and J are TRBV14 and TRBJ1-5; D ambiguous. Trimming took 4 bases from V and 3 from J, leaving 7 bases between them. This CDR3 spans 13 amino acids. CDR1 SGHDN and CDR2 FVKESK come from the germline V gene. The CDR3 loop is CASSRTHNQPQHF. CDR3 nucleotide sequence: TGTGCCAGCAGCCGGACCCACAATCAGCCCCAGCATTTT.

This sequence joins TRBV5-1 and TRBJ2-7; D may match TRBD1 or TRBD2 (5 bases each). This CDR3 has 15 amino acids. Germline loops: CDR1 SGHRS, CDR2 YFSETQ. V dropped 3 bases and J dropped 1 base, with 14 bases sitting between them. Here the CDR3 DNA reads TGCGCCAGCAGCTCGCCGGGGCAGTCGTCCTACGAGCAGTACTTC. Its translation: CASSSPGQSSYEQYF.

This clone was seen a few times. V gene TRBV5-1 combines with J gene TRBJ1-2, with D unclear. The V end lost 2 bases, the J end lost 2 bases, and 7 bases lay between the germline ends. Germline V gives CDR1 SGHRS, CDR2 YFSETQ. This CDR3 has 13 residues. CDR3 DNA sequence: TGCGCCAGCAGCTTATCGGACAACTATGGCTACACCTTC. It codes for CASSLSDNYGYTF.

The chain links TRBV7-2 to TRBJ2-7; 9 bases are shared with TRBD1. The CDR3 runs to 14 residues. V trimming: 5 bases; J trimming: 6 bases; junction bases outside the gene matches: 8. CDR1 is SGHTA and CDR2 is FQGNSA in the germline V gene. The CDR3 nucleotides read TGTGCCAGCAGCGCCCGGGACAGGGTTAGCGAGCAGTACTTC. It is translated as CASSARDRVSEQYF.

The rearrangement joins TRBV5-1 to TRBJ2-7, with D maybe TRBD2 (6 bases). CDR1 and CDR2 (germline): SGHRS, YFSETQ. V lost 4 bases, J lost 9 bases, and 14 bases lay in between. CDR3 length equals 12 residues. DNA of the CDR3: TGCGCCAGCAGCGAAACCGGGACTTCGCAGTACTTC. Its protein is CASSETGTSQYF.

J is TRBJ2-3 and V is TRBV4-3; D possibly corresponds to TRBD2 (6 bases). Germline CDR1 reads LGHNA; CDR2 reads YSLEER. V was trimmed by 0 bases and J by 4 bases, leaving 11 bases between them. This CDR3 has 15 residues. Here the CDR3 reads CASSQDYGDSDTQYF. CDR3 coding DNA: TGCGCCAGCAGCCAAGATTACGGGGACTCAGATACGCAGTATTTT.

This CDR3 is CASSLGQGTGEQYF. CDR3 DNA sequence: TGCGCCAGCAGCCTTGGACAGGGCACAGGGGAGCAGTACTTC. V is TRBV23-1 and J is TRBJ2-7; 8 nucleotides align to TRBD1. TRBV23-1 is filed as an ORF, its function uncertain. The CDR3 consists of 14 residues. V lost 6 bases, J lost 7 bases, and 11 bases stayed unmatched.

The CDR3 here is CASSFFGTGAQPQHF. The CDR3 region has the DNA TGTGCCAGCAGTTTCTTCGGGACAGGGGCTCAGCCCCAGCATTTT. The rearrangement links TRBV28 to TRBJ1-5, with TRBD1 matching 10 bases. The CDR3 has 15 residues. The V gene end was trimmed by 3 bases and the J gene end by 6 bases; junction bases not matched to a gene: 5. Germline values: CDR1 MDHEN, CDR2 SYDVKM.

The V and J genes are TRBV5-4 and TRBJ2-4, with 11 bases aligning to TRBD2. Germline V gene lookup returns CDR1 SGHNT and CDR2 YYREEE (reference sequence). This CDR3 is 16 amino acids long. V lost 2 bases to trimming and J lost 5 bases; unmatched junction nucleotides: 6. The CDR3 DNA reads as TGTGCCAGCAGCTTTACTAGCGGGAGTGGGCAAAACATTCAGTACTTC. Its protein product is CASSFTSGSGQNIQYF.

The gene calls are TRBV29-1 and TRBJ2-5, with 10 bases aligning to TRBD1. The CDR3 loop spans 12 amino acids. The germline gives CDR1 SQVTM, CDR2 ANQGSEA. V dropped 7 bases and J dropped 3; count of bases not matched to a gene: 2. The CDR3 sequence: CSAGQGEETQYF. The CDR3 DNA follows: TGCAGCGCCGGACAGGGGGAAGAGACCCAGTACTTC.

The chain uses TRBV6-5 and TRBJ2-1; D is uncertain. V was pared by 7 bases and J by 0 bases, with 10 bases between. Germline assignment: CDR1 MNHEY and CDR2 SVGAGI. CDR3 length equals 14 residues. The CDR3 loop is CASNPSSSYNEQFF. The CDR3 DNA reads TGTGCCAGCAACCCCTCAAGCTCCTACAATGAGCAGTTCTTC.

The V gene is TRBV19, the J gene TRBJ2-1; tentatively, D is TRBD1 (6 bases). The CDR3 sequence is 16 residues long. Germline assignment: CDR1 LNHDA and CDR2 SQIVND (reference sequence). The germline V and J ends were trimmed by 3 bases and 4 bases, with 16 bases remaining between them. The CDR3 reads CASSILPGAGYNEQFF. The CDR3 DNA is TGTGCCAGTAGTATCCTTCCAGGGGCCGGGTACAATGAGCAGTTCTTC.

In DNA form, the CDR3 reads TGTGCCAGCAGCTTAGAGAGGTTAGCGGGAACGATCCGGAGGAATGAGCAGTTCTTC. This translates into CASSLERLAGTIRRNEQFF. The chain combines TRBV7-2 with TRBJ2-1; 8 nucleotides agree with TRBD2. The CDR3 is made up of 19 amino acids. With V trimmed by 1 base and J by 7 bases, 18 bases remained unmatched. Germline V CDR1 and CDR2: SGHTA, FQGNSA.

The CDR3 nucleotides read TGTGCCAGCAGTCGGACTAGCGGGAGGGCCGGATTCCGGGAGCTGTTTTTT. It codes for CASSRTSGRAGFRELFF. The J gene is TRBJ2-2, the V gene TRBV6-2 or TRBV6-3, with 15 bases aligning to TRBD2. Germline V gene data show CDR1 as MNHEY and CDR2 as SVGEGT. V lost 5 bases to trimming and J lost 9 bases; unmatched junction nucleotides: 10. The CDR3 loop spans 17 amino acids.

This clone was counted between two and nine times. The gene calls are TRBV30 and TRBJ1-5; D uncertain. Germline lookup yields CDR1 GTSNPN and CDR2 SVGIG (reference sequence). The CDR3 spans 14 residues. V was cut by 3 bases and J by 0 bases, with 9 bases left in between. The CDR3 reads CAWRKRNSNQPQHF. The CDR3 bases are TGTGCCTGGAGGAAGCGGAATAGCAATCAGCCCCAGCATTTT.

The V gene is TRBV2, the J gene TRBJ2-5, with TRBD2 as a possible D gene (6 bases). The CDR3 length is 14 residues. V was trimmed by 6 bases and J by 0 bases, leaving 11 bases between them. The germline V gene encodes CDR1 SNHLY and CDR2 FYNNEI. This chain's CDR3 is CASREGSYQETQYF. The CDR3 region has the DNA TGTGCCAGCAGGGAGGGGTCGTACCAAGAGACCCAGTACTTC.

The V call is TRBV4-2, the J call TRBJ2-3, with 7 bases matching TRBD2. This CDR3 is 17 amino acids long. Germline CDR1 is LGHNA and CDR2 is YNFKEQ. V gave up 2 bases and J gave up 3 bases; unmatched junction bases: 11. CDR3 bases: TGTGCCAGCAGCCAAACCTTATGGCGGGAGCGGACAGATACGCAGTATTTT. It is translated as CASSQTLWRERTDTQYF.

V and J are TRBV15 and TRBJ1-6, with D tentatively TRBD1 (6 bases). CDR1 is LNHNV, CDR2 YYDKDF, per germline (reference sequence). The CDR3 contains 15 residues. Trimming pared 1 base from V and 14 bases from J, leaving 18 bases between. The CDR3 nucleotides are TGTGCCACCAGCAGAGTGACAGGCCCCGGTGGATCCCTCCACTTT. This encodes CATSRVTGPGGSLHF.

The CDR3 reads CASALGSGRYEQYF. CDR3 bases: TGTGCTAGTGCTCTGGGGTCAGGGAGGTACGAGCAGTACTTC. V gene TRBV12-5 combines with J gene TRBJ2-7, with D perhaps TRBD2 (6 bases). V lost 7 bases and J 4 bases, leaving 17 bases between the germline ends. The germline CDR1 and CDR2 sequences are LGHNT and FRNRAP. CDR3 length: 14 residues.

This clone was picked up one time. V and J are TRBV3-1 (or the pseudogene TRBV3-2) and TRBJ2-2; D assignment may be TRBD1 or TRBD2 (5 bases each). The ends were cut back, 5 bases at V and 6 bases at J, with 19 bases in the middle. Germline loops: CDR1 LGHDT, CDR2 YNNKEL (reference sequence). The CDR3 spans 16 residues. The CDR3 reads CASSDGTPRGAGELFF. Written as DNA, the CDR3 is TGTGCCAGCAGCGACGGGACGCCACGAGGAGCCGGGGAGCTGTTTTTT.

The genes are TRBV7-2 and TRBJ2-4; 8 bases are a match to TRBD1. The CDR3 contains 14 residues. Per the germline V gene, CDR1 is SGHTA and CDR2 is FQGNSA. V lost 5 bases and J lost 2; bases outside the gene matches: 2. The CDR3 loop reads CASSPRGPKNIQYF. CDR3 bases: TGTGCCAGCAGCCCCAGGGGGCCCAAAAACATTCAGTACTTC.

This rearrangement joins TRBV7-2 to TRBJ2-2; TRBD1 aligns across 7 bases. After removal of 2 bases from V and 5 bases from J, the junction contained 5 bases not matched to a gene. The CDR3 has 15 residues. Germline CDR1 SGHTA, CDR2 FQGNSA. CDR3 region: CASSLNRGGTGELFF. CDR3 in DNA: TGTGCCAGCAGCTTAAACAGGGGTGGAACCGGGGAGCTGTTTTTT.